Included here is one T cell receptor beta chain sequence, with context. This CDR3 region has 15 residues. CDR1 and CDR2 from the germline V gene are LNHDA and SQIVND (reference sequence). TCRalpha along with TCRbeta cDNA was subjected to two nested PCRs lasting roughly 16 and 10 cycles. TCRdb re-analyzed the 5' RACE reads; it lists each CDR3 protein once, without DNA. The clone table shows about 210,000 distinct CDR3 sequences, with the ten largest holding roughly 8%. This entry belongs to a study of monozygotic twins with inflammatory bowel disease. An approximately 2.5 ml blood sample was drawn per donor. Blood samples, whole and unsorted for T cells, yielded the isolated total RNA.

The receptor comes from a human donor with ulcerative colitis or Crohn's disease, or a healthy co-twin of an affected twin (not recorded which). Source material: blood. This sequence joins TRBV19 and TRBJ1-6. The CDR3 region is CASSMKGTDNSPLHF.